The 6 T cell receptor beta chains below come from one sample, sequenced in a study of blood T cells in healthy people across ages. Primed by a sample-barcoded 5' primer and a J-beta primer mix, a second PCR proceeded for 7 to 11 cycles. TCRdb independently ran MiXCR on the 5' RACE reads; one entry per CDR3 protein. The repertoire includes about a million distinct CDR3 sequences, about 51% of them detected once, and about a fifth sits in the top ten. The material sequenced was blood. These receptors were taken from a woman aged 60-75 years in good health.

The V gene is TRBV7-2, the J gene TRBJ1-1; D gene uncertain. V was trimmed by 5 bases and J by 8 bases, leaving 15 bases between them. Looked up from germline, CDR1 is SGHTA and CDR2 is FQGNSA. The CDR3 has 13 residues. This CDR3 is CASSPLERAEAFF. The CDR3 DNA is TGTGCCAGCAGCCCCCTGGAGAGGGCAGAAGCTTTCTTT.

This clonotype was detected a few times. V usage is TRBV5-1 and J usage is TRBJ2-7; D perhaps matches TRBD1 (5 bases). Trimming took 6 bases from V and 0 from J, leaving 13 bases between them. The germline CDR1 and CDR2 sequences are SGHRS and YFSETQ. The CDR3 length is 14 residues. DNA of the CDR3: TGCGCCAGCACTACCGACAGTTCCTCCTACGAGCAGTACTTC. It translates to CASTTDSSSYEQYF.

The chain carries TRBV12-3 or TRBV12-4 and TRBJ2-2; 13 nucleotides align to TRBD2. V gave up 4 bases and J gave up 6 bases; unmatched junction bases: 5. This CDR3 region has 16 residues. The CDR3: CASSWLTSGRAGELFF. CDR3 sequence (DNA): TGTGCCAGCAGTTGGCTAACTAGCGGGAGGGCCGGGGAGCTGTTTTTT.

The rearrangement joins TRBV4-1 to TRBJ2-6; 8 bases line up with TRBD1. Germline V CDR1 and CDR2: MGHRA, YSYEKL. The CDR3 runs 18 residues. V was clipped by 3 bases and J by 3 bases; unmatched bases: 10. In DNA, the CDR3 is TGCGCCAGCAGCCACTTGGGACAGGCCAGGCATGGGGCCAACGTCCTGACTTTC. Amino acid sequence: CASSHLGQARHGANVLTF.

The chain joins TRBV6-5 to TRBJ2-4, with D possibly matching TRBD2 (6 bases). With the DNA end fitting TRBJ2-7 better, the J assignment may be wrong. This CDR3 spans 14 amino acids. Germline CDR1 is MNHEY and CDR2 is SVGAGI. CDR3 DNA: TGTGCCAGCAGTTATCTTAGCGGCCACTACGAGCAGTACTTC. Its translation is CASSYLSGHYEQYF.

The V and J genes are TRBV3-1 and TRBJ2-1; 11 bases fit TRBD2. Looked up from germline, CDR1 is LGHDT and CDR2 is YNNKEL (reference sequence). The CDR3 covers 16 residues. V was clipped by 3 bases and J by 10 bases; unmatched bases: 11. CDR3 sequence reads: CASSHEIAGGPEEQFF. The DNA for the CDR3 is TGTGCCAGCAGCCATGAAATAGCGGGAGGGCCTGAGGAGCAGTTCTTC.